The 4 T cell receptor beta chains below were found in one sample sequenced in a study of siplizumab effects on memory and regulatory T cells. TCRdb keeps only in-frame clones here, not all; method: immunoSEQ multiplex PCR. This table has some 100,000 clones, 92% appearing once. Sequencing was carried out using Tregs sorted from blood. These receptors all stem from a human donor in good health.

The J gene is TRBJ2-7, the V gene TRBV18; D might be TRBD1 or TRBD2, each matching 5 bases. The CDR3 runs 16 residues. V lost 3 bases, J lost 4 bases, and 19 bases lay in between. CDR1 is KGHSH and CDR2 is LQKENI in the germline V gene. Written as DNA, the CDR3 is TGTGCCAGCTCACCGTTGCAACGGGGCGCAGATTACGAGCAGTACTTC. It translates to CASSPLQRGADYEQYF.

The chain combines TRBV5-1 with TRBJ1-1; D is ambiguous. The CDR3 contains 13 residues. Germline assignment: CDR1 SGHRS and CDR2 YFSETQ. Between the trimmed V and J ends, which lost 4 bases and 2 bases, there was a span of 9 bases. CDR3 sequence reads: CASSGNLNTEAFF. CDR3 nucleotide sequence: TGCGCCAGCAGCGGTAACCTTAACACTGAAGCTTTCTTT.

The chain couples TRBV2 to TRBJ2-7, with D perhaps given as TRBD1 or TRBD2 (5 bases each). The CDR3 length is 13 residues. The germline V and J ends were trimmed by 6 bases and 0 bases, with 9 bases remaining between them. CDR1 SNHLY and CDR2 FYNNEI come from the germline V gene. CDR3 sequence (DNA): TGTGCCAGCAGCCGGGACGTCTCCTACGAGCAGTACTTC. Its translation: CASSRDVSYEQYF.

The genes are TRBV29-1 and TRBJ2-3, with D tentatively TRBD1 or TRBD2 (5 bases each). There are 14 residues in the CDR3. V shed 8 bases and J shed 0 bases, with 15 bases lying between them. The germline V gene encodes CDR1 SQVTM and CDR2 ANQGSEA. Written as DNA, the CDR3 is TGCAGCATCCGAACGGGGACCAGCACAGATACGCAGTATTTT. Translating gives CSIRTGTSTDTQYF.